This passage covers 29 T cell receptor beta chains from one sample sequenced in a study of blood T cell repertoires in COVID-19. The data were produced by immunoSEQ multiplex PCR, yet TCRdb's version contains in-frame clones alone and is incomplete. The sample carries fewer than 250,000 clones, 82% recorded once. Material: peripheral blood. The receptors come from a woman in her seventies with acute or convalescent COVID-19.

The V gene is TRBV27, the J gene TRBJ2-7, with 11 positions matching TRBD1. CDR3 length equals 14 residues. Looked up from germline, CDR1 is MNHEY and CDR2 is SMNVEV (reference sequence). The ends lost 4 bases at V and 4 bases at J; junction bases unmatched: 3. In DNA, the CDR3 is TGTGCCAGCAGTTCAGGACAGGGGGCTTACGAGCAGTACTTC. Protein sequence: CASSSGQGAYEQYF.

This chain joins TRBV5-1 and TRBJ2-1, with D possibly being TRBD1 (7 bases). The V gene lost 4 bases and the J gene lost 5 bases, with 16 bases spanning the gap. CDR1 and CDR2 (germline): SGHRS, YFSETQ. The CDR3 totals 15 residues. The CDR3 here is CASSRRQGGNNEQFF. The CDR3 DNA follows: TGCGCCAGCAGCCGACGACAGGGCGGGAACAATGAGCAGTTCTTC.

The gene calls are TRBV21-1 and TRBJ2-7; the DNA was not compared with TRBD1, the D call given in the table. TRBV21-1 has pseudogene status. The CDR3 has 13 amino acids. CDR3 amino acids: CASRNRGTYEQYF. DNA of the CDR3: TGTGCCAGCAGGAACAGGGGTACCTACGAGCAGTACTTC.

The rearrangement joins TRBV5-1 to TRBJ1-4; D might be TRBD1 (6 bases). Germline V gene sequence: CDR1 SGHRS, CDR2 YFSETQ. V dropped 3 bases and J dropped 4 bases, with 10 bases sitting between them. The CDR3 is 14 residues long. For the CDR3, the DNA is TGCGCCAGCAGCTCGGACAGCTATAATGAAAAACTGTTTTTT. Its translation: CASSSDSYNEKLFF.

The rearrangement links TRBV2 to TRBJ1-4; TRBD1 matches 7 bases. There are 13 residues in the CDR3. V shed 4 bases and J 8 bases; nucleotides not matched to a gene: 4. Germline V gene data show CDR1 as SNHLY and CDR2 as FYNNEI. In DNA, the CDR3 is TGTGCCAGCAGTGCTGAGACAGGGGAAAAACTGTTTTTT. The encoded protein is CASSAETGEKLFF. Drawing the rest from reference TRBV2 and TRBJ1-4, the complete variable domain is EPEVTQTPSHQVTQMGQEVILRCVPISNHLYFYWYRQILGQKVEFLVSFYNNEISEKSEIFDDQFSVERPDGSNFTLKIRSTKLEDSAMYFCASSAETGEKLFFGSGTQLSVL.

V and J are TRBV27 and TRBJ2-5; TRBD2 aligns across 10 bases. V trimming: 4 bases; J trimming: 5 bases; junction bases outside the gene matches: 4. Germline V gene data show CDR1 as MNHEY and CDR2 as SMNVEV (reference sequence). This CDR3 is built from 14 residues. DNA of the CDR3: TGTGCCAGCAGTTCGGGACTAGCGCCGGAGACCCAGTACTTC. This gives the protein CASSSGLAPETQYF.

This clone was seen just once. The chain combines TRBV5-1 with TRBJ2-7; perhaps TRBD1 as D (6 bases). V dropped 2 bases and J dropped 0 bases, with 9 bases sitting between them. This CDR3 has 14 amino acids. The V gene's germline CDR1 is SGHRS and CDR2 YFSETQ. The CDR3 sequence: CASSFTGSSYEQYF. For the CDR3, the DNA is TGCGCCAGCAGCTTCACAGGGAGCTCCTACGAGCAGTACTTC.

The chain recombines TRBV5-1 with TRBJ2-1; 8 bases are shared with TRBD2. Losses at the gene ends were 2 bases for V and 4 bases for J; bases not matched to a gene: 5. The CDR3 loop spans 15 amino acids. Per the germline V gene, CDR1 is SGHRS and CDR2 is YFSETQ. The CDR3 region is CASSFSGASYNEQFF. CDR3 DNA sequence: TGCGCCAGCAGCTTTAGCGGGGCGTCGTACAATGAGCAGTTCTTC.

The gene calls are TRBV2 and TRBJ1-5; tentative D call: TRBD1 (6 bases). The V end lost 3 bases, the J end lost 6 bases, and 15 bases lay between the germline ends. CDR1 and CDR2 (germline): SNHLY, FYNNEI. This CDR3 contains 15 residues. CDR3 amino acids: CASSDGGSFVQPQHF. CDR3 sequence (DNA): TGTGCCAGCAGTGATGGGGGCTCCTTCGTTCAGCCCCAGCATTTT.

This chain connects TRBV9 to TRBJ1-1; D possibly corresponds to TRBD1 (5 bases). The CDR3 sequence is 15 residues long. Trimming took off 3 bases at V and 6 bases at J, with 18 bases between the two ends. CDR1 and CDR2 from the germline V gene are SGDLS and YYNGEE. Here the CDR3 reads CASSGLPRVGAEAFF. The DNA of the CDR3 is TGTGCCAGCAGCGGTTTACCCAGGGTTGGCGCTGAAGCTTTCTTT.

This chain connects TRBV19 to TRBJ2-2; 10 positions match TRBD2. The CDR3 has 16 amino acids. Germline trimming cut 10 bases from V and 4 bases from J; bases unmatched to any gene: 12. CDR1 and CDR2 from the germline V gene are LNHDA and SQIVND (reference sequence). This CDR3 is CATPRSGGAGTGELFF. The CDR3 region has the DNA TGTGCCACCCCGAGGAGCGGGGGGGCAGGCACCGGGGAGCTGTTTTTT.

CDR3 sequence: CASSLDGDRAQPQHF. CDR3 in DNA: TGCGCCAGCAGCTTGGACGGGGACAGGGCTCAGCCCCAGCATTTT. The chain has TRBV5-1 and TRBJ1-5, with 9 bases lining up with TRBD1. The CDR3 covers 15 residues. Germline values: CDR1 SGHRS, CDR2 YFSETQ. The trim removed 0 bases at V and 6 bases at J, leaving 4 bases unmatched. Looking up the rest from reference TRBV5-1 and TRBJ1-5 gives the full variable domain: KAGVTQTPRYLIKTRGQQVTLSCSPISGHRSVSWYQQTPGQGLQFLFEYFSETQRNKGNFPGRFSGRQFSNSRSEMNVSTLELGDSALYLCASSLDGDRAQPQHFGDGTRLSIL.

CDR3 sequence reads: CASSVSGGAAGELFF. CDR3 DNA: TGTGCCAGCAGCGTGAGCGGGGGGGCCGCCGGGGAGCTGTTTTTT. The chain recombines TRBV5-4 with TRBJ2-2, with TRBD2 matching over 10 bases. V was pared by 4 bases and J by 6 bases, with 6 bases of the junction left unmatched. The CDR3 is made up of 15 amino acids. Germline loops: CDR1 SGHNT, CDR2 YYREEE (reference sequence). The variable domain in full, completed from reference TRBV5-4 and TRBJ2-2, reads ETGVTQSPTHLIKTRGQQVTLRCSSQSGHNTVSWYQQALGQGPQFIFQYYREEENGRGNFPPRFSGLQFPNYSSELNVNALELDDSALYLCASSVSGGAAGELFFGEGSRLTVL.

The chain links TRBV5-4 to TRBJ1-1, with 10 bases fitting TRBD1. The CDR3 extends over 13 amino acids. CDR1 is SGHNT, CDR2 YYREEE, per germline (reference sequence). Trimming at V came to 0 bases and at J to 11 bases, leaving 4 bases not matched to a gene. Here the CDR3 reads CASSLAGTGVAFF. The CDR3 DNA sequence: TGTGCCAGCAGCTTGGCCGGGACAGGGGTGGCTTTCTTT.

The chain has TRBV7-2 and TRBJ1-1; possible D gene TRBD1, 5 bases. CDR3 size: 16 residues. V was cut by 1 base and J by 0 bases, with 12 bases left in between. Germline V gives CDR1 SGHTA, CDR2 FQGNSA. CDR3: CASSLEGPPMNTEAFF. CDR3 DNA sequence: TGTGCCAGCAGCTTAGAGGGGCCCCCGATGAACACTGAAGCTTTCTTT. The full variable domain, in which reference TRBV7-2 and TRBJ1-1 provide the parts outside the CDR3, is GAGVSQSPSNKVTEKGKDVELRCDPISGHTALYWYRQSLGQGLEFLIYFQGNSAPDKSGLPSDRFSAERTGGSVSTLTIQRTQQEDSAVYLCASSLEGPPMNTEAFFGQGTRLTVV.

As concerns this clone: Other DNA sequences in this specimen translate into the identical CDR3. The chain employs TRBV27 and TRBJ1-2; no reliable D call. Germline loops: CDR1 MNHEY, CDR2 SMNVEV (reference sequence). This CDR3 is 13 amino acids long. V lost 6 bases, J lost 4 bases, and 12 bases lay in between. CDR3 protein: CASSLPGGYGYTF. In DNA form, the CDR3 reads TGTGCCAGCAGCCTCCCCGGTGGCTATGGCTACACCTTC.

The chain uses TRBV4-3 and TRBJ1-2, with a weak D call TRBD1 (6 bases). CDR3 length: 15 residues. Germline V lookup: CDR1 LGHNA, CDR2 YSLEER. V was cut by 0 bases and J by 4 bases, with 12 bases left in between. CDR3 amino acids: CASSQDRTASYGYTF. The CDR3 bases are TGCGCCAGCAGCCAAGATAGGACAGCCTCCTATGGCTACACCTTC.

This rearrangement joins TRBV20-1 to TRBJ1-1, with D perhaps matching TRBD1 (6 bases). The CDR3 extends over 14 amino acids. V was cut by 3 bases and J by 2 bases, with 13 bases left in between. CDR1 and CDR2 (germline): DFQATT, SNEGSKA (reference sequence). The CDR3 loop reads CSASRQGLNTEAFF. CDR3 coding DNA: TGCAGTGCTAGTCGGCAGGGGCTCAACACTGAAGCTTTCTTT.

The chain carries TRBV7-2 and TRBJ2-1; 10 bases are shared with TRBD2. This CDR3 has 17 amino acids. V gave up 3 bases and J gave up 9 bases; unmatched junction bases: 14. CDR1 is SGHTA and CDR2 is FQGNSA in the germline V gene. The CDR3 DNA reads TGTGCCAGCAGCTTCAAGGCTAGCGGGGGAGTCACGGCTGAGCAGTTCTTC. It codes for CASSFKASGGVTAEQFF.

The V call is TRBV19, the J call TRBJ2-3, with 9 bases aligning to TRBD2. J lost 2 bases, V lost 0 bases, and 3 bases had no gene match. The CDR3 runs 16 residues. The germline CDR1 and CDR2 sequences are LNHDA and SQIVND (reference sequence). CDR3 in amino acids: CASSIDLAGYTDTQYF. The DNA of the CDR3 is TGTGCCAGTAGTATAGATCTAGCGGGGTACACAGATACGCAGTATTTT.

The CDR3 DNA reads TGTGCCAGCAGCAACACAGATACGCAGTATTTT. Amino acids: CASSNTDTQYF. The V call is TRBV27, the J call TRBJ2-3, with unresolved D. V lost 6 bases and J lost 2, with 3 bases in between. The CDR3 contains 11 residues. CDR1 MNHEY and CDR2 SMNVEV come from the germline V gene (reference sequence).

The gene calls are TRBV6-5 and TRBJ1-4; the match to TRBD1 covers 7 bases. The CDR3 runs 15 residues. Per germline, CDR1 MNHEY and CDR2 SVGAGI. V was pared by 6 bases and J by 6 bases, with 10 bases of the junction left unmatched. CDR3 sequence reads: CASSDGTVRDEKLFF. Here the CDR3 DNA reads TGTGCCAGCAGCGACGGGACAGTGAGGGATGAAAAACTGTTTTTT.

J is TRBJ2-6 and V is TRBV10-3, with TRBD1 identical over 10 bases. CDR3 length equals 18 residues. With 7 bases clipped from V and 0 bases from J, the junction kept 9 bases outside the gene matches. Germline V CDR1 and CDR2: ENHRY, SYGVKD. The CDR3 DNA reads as TGTGCCATCACTCCTGGGACAGGGGAACTCTCTGGGGCCAACGTCCTGACTTTC. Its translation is CAITPGTGELSGANVLTF.

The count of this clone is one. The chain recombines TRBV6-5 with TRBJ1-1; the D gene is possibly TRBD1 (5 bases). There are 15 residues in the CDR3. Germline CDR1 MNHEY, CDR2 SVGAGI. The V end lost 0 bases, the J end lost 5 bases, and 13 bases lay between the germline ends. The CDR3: CASSYSYRKGTEAFF. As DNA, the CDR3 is TGTGCCAGCAGTTACTCCTACCGTAAGGGGACTGAAGCTTTCTTT.

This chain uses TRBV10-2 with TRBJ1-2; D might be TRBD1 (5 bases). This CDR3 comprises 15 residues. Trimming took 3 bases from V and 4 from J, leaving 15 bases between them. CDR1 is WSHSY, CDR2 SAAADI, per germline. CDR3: CASSEATGDTYGYTF. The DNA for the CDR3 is TGCGCCAGCAGTGAAGCCACAGGCGACACCTATGGCTACACCTTC.

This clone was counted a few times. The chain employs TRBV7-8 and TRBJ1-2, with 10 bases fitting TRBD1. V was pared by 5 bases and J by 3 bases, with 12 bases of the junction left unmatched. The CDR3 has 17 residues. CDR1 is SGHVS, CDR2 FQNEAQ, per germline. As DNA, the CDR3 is TGTGCCAGCAGCCTCCGGGACAGGGGTCGACTAGACTATGGCTACACCTTC. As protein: CASSLRDRGRLDYGYTF.

The CDR3 coding sequence is TGTGCCAGCAGCGGGGGGGCGGGCGCGGAGACCCAGTACTTC. Its translation is CASSGGAGAETQYF. The V gene is TRBV7-9, the J gene TRBJ2-5, with D possibly being TRBD2 (7 bases). The V end lost 5 bases, the J end lost 5 bases, and 15 bases lay between the germline ends. CDR3 length: 14 amino acids. Per germline, CDR1 SEHNR and CDR2 FQNEAQ (reference sequence).

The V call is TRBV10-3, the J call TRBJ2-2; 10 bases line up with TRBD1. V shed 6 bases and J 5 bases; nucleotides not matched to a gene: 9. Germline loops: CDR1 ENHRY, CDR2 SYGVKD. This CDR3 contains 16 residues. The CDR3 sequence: CAIRPAGTGVTGELFF. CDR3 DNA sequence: TGTGCCATCAGACCCGCCGGGACAGGGGTTACCGGGGAGCTGTTTTTT.

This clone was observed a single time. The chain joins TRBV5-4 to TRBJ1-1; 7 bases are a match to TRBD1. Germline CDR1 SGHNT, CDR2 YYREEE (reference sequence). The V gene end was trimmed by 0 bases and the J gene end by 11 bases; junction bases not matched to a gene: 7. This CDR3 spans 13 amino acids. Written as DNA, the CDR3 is TGTGCCAGCAGCTTGGACCCCAGGGGGGAGGCTTTCTTT. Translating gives CASSLDPRGEAFF.